A single sample gave rise to the 9 T cell receptor beta chains below, sequenced in a study of blood T cell repertoires in COVID-19. The data were produced by immunoSEQ multiplex PCR, yet TCRdb's version contains in-frame clones alone and is incomplete. The data show 120,000 to 150,000 clones, over 80% seen once. Sequencing was performed on peripheral blood. The receptors stem from a woman between 40 and 55 years old with active or convalescent COVID-19.

The V and J genes are TRBV13 and TRBJ1-1; a weak D match, TRBD1 (6 bases). Germline values: CDR1 PRHDT, CDR2 FYEKMQ (reference sequence). Trimming pared 4 bases from V and 3 bases from J, leaving 12 bases between. The CDR3 contains 14 residues. CDR3 in DNA: TGTGCCAGCAGCTCGTCAGGGGCCTACACTGAAGCTTTCTTT. Translated, it gives CASSSSGAYTEAFF.

This sequence joins TRBV28 and TRBJ2-1; D may be TRBD2 (6 bases). Per germline, CDR1 MDHEN and CDR2 SYDVKM. The germline V and J ends were trimmed by 8 bases and 0 bases, with 14 bases remaining between them. This CDR3 is built from 15 residues. The CDR3 DNA reads as TGTGCCAGCTACAGCGGGCGGAGCTCCTACAATGAGCAGTTCTTC. It translates to CASYSGRSSYNEQFF.

CDR3 sequence reads: CASSRQANQPQHF. The CDR3 nucleotides read TGTGCCAGTAGTAGACAGGCAAATCAGCCCCAGCATTTT. This chain links TRBV19 with TRBJ1-5; weak D call: TRBD1 (6 bases). The CDR3 consists of 13 residues. CDR1 LNHDA and CDR2 SQIVND come from the germline V gene (reference sequence). V lost 4 bases to trimming and J lost 4 bases, with 8 bases between them.

The gene calls are TRBV5-1 and TRBJ1-2; 12 positions match TRBD1. In germline, CDR1 is SGHRS, CDR2 YFSETQ. The CDR3 has 14 amino acids. The J segment lost 6 bases and the V segment lost 0 bases, leaving 0 bases of the junction unmatched. The CDR3 bases are TGCGCCAGCAGCTTGGGGGACAGGGGGCATGGCTACACCTTC. The encoded protein is CASSLGDRGHGYTF. The entire variable domain, with the rest obtained from reference TRBV5-1 and TRBJ1-2, is as follows: KAGVTQTPRYLIKTRGQQVTLSCSPISGHRSVSWYQQTPGQGLQFLFEYFSETQRNKGNFPGRFSGRQFSNSRSEMNVSTLELGDSALYLCASSLGDRGHGYTFGSGTRLTVV.

This clone has just a few counts. The CDR3: CASSPTGGNGYTF. In DNA form, the CDR3 reads TGTGCCAGCAGCCCGACGGGGGGCAATGGCTACACCTTC. V is TRBV4-2 and J is TRBJ1-2, with a weak D call TRBD1 (6 bases). Per the germline V gene, CDR1 is LGHNA and CDR2 is YNFKEQ. Trimming removed 4 bases at V and 6 bases at J, with 12 bases between. The CDR3 consists of 13 residues.

The CDR3 protein is CASSLQGADNEKLFF. The CDR3 DNA reads as TGTGCCAGCAGCCTACAGGGGGCGGATAATGAAAAACTGTTTTTT. The V call is TRBV9, the J call TRBJ1-4; 9 nucleotides agree with TRBD1. The CDR3 totals 15 residues. Per germline, CDR1 SGDLS and CDR2 YYNGEE. Unmatched junction bases numbered 5, after V lost 4 bases and J lost 4 bases. The whole variable domain, filled in from reference TRBV9 and TRBJ1-4, reads DSGVTQTPKHLITATGQRVTLRCSPRSGDLSVYWYQQSLDQGLQFLIQYYNGEERAKGNILERFSAQQFPDLHSELNLSSLELGDSALYFCASSLQGADNEKLFFGSGTQLSVL.

The chain links TRBV4-3 to TRBJ1-3; maybe TRBD1 (5 bases). Trimming took 0 bases from V and 0 from J, leaving 12 bases between them. Germline V CDR1 and CDR2: LGHNA, YSLEER. The CDR3 has 17 amino acids. The DNA for the CDR3 is TGCGCCAGCAGCCAAGATTGGGGCAGCTCCTCTGGAAACACCATATATTTT. This codes for CASSQDWGSSSGNTIYF.

This rearrangement joins TRBV6-1 to TRBJ1-2, with 7 bases identical to TRBD1. J lost 4 bases, V lost 0 bases, and 8 bases had no gene match. The V gene's germline CDR1 is MNHNS and CDR2 SASEGT. This CDR3 has 16 residues. The CDR3 loop reads CASSEALKGAIYGYTF. The CDR3 DNA is TGTGCCAGCAGTGAAGCGTTGAAGGGGGCTATCTATGGCTACACCTTC.

The rearrangement joins TRBV9 to TRBJ2-2; D is ambiguous. V was trimmed by 2 bases and J by 1 base, leaving 9 bases between them. Germline loops: CDR1 SGDLS, CDR2 YYNGEE. The length of the CDR3 is 15 residues. The DNA of the CDR3 is TGTGCCAGCAGCGTGGGCAGAGAGAACACCGGGGAGCTGTTTTTT. Translated: CASSVGRENTGELFF.